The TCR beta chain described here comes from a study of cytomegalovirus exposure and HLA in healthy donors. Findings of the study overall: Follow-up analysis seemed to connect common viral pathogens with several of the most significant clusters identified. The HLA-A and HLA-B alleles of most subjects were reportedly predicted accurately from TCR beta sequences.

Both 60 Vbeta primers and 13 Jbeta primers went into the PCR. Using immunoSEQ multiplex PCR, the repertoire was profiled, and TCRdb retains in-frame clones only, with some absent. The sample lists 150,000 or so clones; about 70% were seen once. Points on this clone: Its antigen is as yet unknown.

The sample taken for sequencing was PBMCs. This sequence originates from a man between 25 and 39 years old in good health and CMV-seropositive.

CDR3: CASSPTHWSSYNEQFF. CDR3 coding DNA: TGTGCCAGCAGCCCGACCCACTGGAGCTCCTACAATGAGCAGTTCTTC. The chain recombines TRBV5-5 with TRBJ2-1; D not resolved. V gave up 4 bases and J gave up 0 bases, with 14 bases separating them. Germline CDR1 is SGHKS and CDR2 is YYEKEE (reference sequence). The CDR3 covers 16 residues.